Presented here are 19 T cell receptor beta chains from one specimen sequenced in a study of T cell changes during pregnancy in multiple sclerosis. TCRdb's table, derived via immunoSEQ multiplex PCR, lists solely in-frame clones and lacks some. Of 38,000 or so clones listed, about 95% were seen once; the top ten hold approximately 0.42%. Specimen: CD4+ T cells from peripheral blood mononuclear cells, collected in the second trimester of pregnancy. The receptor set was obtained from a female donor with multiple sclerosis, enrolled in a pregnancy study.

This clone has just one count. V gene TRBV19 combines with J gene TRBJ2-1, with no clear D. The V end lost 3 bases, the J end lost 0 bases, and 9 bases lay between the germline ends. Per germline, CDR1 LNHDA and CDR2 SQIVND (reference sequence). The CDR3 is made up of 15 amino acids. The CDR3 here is CASSIYSSSYNEQFF. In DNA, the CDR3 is TGTGCCAGTAGTATTTACTCGAGCTCCTACAATGAGCAGTTCTTC.

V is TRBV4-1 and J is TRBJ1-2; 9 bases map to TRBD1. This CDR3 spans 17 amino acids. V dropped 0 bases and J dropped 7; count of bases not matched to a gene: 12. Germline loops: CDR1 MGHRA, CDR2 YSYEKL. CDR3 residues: CASSQENRGLAWSGYTF. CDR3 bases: TGCGCCAGCAGCCAAGAAAACAGGGGGCTTGCTTGGAGTGGCTACACCTTC.

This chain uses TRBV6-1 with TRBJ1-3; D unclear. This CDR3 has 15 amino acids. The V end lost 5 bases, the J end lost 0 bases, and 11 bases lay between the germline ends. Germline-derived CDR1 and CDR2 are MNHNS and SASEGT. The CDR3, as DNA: TGTGCCAGCAGTCGCGGCGCCAACTCTGGAAACACCATATATTTT. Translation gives CASSRGANSGNTIYF.

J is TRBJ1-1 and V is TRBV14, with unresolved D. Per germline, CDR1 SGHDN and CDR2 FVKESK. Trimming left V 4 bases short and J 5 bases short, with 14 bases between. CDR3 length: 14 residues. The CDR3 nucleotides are TGTGCCAGCAGCCCTAAGGGAGGGTTAACTGAAGCTTTCTTT. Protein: CASSPKGGLTEAFF.

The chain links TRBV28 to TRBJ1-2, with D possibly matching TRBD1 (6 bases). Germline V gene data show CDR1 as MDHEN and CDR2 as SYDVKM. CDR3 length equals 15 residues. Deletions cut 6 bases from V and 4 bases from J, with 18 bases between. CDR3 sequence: CASRGVGQGFYGYTF. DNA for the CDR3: TGTGCCAGCAGGGGGGTGGGGCAGGGGTTCTATGGCTACACCTTC.

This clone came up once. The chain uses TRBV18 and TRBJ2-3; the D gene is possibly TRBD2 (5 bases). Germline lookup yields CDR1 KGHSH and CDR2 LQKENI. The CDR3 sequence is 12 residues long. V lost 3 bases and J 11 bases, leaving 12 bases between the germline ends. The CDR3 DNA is TGTGCCAGCTCACCGAAGGGAGAGATGCAGTATTTT. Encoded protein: CASSPKGEMQYF.

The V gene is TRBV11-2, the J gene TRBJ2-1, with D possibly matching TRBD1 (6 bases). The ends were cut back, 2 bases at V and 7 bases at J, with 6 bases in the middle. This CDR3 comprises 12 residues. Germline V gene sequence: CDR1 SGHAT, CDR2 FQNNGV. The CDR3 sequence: CASSLQGNEQFF. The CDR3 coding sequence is TGTGCCAGCAGCTTACAGGGGAATGAGCAGTTCTTC.

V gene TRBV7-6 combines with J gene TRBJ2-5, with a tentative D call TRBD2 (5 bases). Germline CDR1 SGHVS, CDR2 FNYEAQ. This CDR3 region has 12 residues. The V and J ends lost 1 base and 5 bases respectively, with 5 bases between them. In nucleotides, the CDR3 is TGTGCCAGCAGCTTAGTAGCGGAGACCCAGTACTTC. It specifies CASSLVAETQYF.

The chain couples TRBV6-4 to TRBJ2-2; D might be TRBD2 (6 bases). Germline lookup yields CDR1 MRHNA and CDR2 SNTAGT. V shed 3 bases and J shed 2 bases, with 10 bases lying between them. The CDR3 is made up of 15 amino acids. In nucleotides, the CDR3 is TGTGCCAGCAGTGAAGACGGGGGAAACACCGGGGAGCTGTTTTTT. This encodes CASSEDGGNTGELFF.

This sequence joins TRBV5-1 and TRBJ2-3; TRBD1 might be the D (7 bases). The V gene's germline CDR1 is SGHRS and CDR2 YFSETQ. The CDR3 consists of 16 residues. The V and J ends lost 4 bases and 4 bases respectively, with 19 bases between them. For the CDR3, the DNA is TGCGCCAGCAGCCCTCGACAGGGCCGCGGGGCAGATACGCAGTATTTT. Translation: CASSPRQGRGADTQYF.

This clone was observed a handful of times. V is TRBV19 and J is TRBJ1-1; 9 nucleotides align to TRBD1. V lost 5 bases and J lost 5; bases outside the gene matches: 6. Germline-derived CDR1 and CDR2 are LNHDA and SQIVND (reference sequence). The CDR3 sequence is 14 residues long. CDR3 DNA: TGTGCCAGTAGTCACAGGGGGCAGGGTACTGAAGCTTTCTTT. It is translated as CASSHRGQGTEAFF.

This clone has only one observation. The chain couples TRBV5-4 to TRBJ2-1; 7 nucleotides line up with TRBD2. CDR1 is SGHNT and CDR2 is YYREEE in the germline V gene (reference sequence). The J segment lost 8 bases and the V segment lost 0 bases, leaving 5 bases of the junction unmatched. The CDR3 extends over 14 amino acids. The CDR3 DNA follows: TGTGCCAGCAGCTTGGCAGCGGGATCCCATGAGCAGTTCTTC. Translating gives CASSLAAGSHEQFF.

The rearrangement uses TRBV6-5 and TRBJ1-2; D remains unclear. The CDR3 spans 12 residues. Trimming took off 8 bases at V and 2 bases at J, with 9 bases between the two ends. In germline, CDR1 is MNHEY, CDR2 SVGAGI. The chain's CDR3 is CASGEGNYGYTF. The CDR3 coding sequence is TGTGCCAGCGGCGAGGGAAACTATGGCTACACCTTC.

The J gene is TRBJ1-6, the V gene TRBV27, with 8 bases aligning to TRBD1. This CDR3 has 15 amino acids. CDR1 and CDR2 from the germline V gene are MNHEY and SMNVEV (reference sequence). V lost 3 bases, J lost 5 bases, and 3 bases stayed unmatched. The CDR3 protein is CASSFGQGDNSPLHF. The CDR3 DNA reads TGTGCCAGCAGTTTCGGACAGGGCGATAATTCACCCCTCCACTTT.

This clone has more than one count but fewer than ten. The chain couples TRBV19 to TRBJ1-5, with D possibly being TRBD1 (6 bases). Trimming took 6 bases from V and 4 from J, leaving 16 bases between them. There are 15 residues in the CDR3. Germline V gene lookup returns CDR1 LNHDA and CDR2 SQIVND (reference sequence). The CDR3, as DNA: TGTGCCAGTAGGACCACGGACAGAACAAATCAGCCCCAGCATTTT. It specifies CASRTTDRTNQPQHF.

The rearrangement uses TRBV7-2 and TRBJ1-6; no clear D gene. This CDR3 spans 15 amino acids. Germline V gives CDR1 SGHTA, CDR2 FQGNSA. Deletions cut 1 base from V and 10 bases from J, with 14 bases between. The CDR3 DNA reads TGTGCCAGCAGCTTAGTCGCCCAAATGGGCTCACCCCTCCACTTT. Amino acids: CASSLVAQMGSPLHF.

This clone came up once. DNA of the CDR3: TGTGCCAGCAGTTTTACGGGACTAGCGGGCTACAATGAGCAGTTCTTC. Encoded protein: CASSFTGLAGYNEQFF. The chain carries TRBV28 and TRBJ2-1; 12 positions match TRBD2. V trimming: 3 bases; J trimming: 3 bases; junction bases outside the gene matches: 3. CDR1 is MDHEN, CDR2 SYDVKM, per germline. The CDR3 runs 16 residues. Using reference TRBV28 and TRBJ2-1 for the parts outside the CDR3, the full variable domain is DVKVTQSSRYLVKRTGEKVFLECVQDMDHENMFWYRQDPGLGLRLIYFSYDVKMKEKGDIPEGYSVSREKKERFSLILESASTNQTSMYLCASSFTGLAGYNEQFFGPGTRLTVL.

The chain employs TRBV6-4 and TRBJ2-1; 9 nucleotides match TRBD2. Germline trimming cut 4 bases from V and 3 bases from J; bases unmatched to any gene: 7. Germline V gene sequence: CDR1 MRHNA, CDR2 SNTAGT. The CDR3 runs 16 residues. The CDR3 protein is CASSGGGTSHYNEQFF. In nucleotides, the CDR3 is TGTGCCAGCAGTGGGGGTGGGACTAGCCACTACAATGAGCAGTTCTTC.

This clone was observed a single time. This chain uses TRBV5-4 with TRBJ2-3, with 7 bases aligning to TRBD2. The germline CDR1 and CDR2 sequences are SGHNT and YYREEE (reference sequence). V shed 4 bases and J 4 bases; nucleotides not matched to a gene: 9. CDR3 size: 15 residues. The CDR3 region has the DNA TGTGCCAGCAGCCCCCCGCCCAGCGGGGCAGATACGCAGTATTTT. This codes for CASSPPPSGADTQYF.